One and the same sample provided the 5 T cell receptor beta chains below, sequenced in a study of T cells in Graves' hyperthyroidism and ophthalmopathy. Amplified regions were TCR beta CDR3 sequences from RNA transcripts. In the first-round RT-PCR of the TCR CDR3, the HTBI primer set was used. TCRdb called the multiplex PCR reads again in MiXCR, with one record for every CDR3 protein. The sample holds approximately 560,000 distinct CDR3 sequences; approximately 44% are singletons and the top ten take about 7.9%. Source material: peripheral blood or thyroid tissue (not recorded which). The receptors derive from a woman aged 18-29 years with Graves' hyperthyroidism.

This clonotype was picked up many times. The chain uses TRBV9 and TRBJ1-2; 9 bases match TRBD1. V was clipped by 7 bases and J by 2 bases; unmatched bases: 0. The CDR3 spans 12 residues. Germline CDR1 is SGDLS and CDR2 is YYNGEE. CDR3 sequence reads: CASGTGNYGYTF. The CDR3 coding sequence is TGTGCCAGCGGGACAGGGAACTATGGCTACACCTTC.

The V gene is TRBV7-9, the J gene TRBJ1-3; tentative D call: TRBD1 (5 bases). This CDR3 has 13 residues. Between the trimmed V and J ends, which lost 3 bases and 8 bases, there was a span of 11 bases. Germline CDR1 SEHNR, CDR2 FQNEAQ (reference sequence). The CDR3 protein is CASSLAEGYTIYF. The CDR3 region has the DNA TGTGCCAGCAGCTTGGCAGAGGGGTACACCATATATTTT.

This clonotype was detected many times. The V call is TRBV2, the J call TRBJ1-2; TRBD1 might be the D (5 bases). The CDR3 is 13 amino acids. CDR1 is SNHLY, CDR2 FYNNEI, per germline. The V end lost 0 bases, the J end lost 6 bases, and 8 bases lay between the germline ends. The CDR3 reads CASSEAQGDGYTF. CDR3 nucleotide sequence: TGTGCCAGCAGTGAAGCGCAGGGAGATGGCTACACCTTC.

This clonotype was counted at least ten times. The genes are TRBV10-3 and TRBJ1-1; 8 bases align to TRBD1. CDR3 length: 14 amino acids. The trim removed 5 bases at V and 0 bases at J, leaving 2 bases unmatched. Germline loops: CDR1 ENHRY, CDR2 SYGVKD. Here the CDR3 reads CAISSTGVNTEAFF. For the CDR3, the DNA is TGTGCCATCAGTTCGACAGGGGTGAACACTGAAGCTTTCTTT.

The chain links TRBV29-1 to TRBJ1-2, with no clear D. CDR3 size: 14 residues. The V end lost 8 bases, the J end lost 0 bases, and 16 bases lay between the germline ends. The germline CDR1 and CDR2 sequences are SQVTM and ANQGSEA. The CDR3 loop reads CSFSTDGSNYGYTF. CDR3 sequence (DNA): TGCAGCTTCTCCACGGACGGTTCTAACTATGGCTACACCTTC. The whole variable domain, remainder taken from reference TRBV29-1 and TRBJ1-2, is SAVISQKPSRDICQRGTSLTIQCQVDSQVTMMFWYRQQPGQSLTLIATANQGSEATYESGFVIDKFPISRPNLTFSTLTVSNMSPEDSSIYLCSFSTDGSNYGYTFGSGTRLTVV.